Presented here are 30 T cell receptor beta chains from one specimen sequenced in a study of blood T cells in healthy people across ages. A J-beta primer mix and a sample-barcoded 5' primer were used in a second PCR of about 7 to 12 cycles. TCRdb analysed the 5' RACE reads with MiXCR anew, one entry per CDR3 protein. This sample has hundreds of thousands of distinct CDR3 sequences, with about 59% found just once. Sequenced input: blood. The source is a man younger than 40 in good health.

This clonotype was observed a handful of times. The chain combines TRBV9 with TRBJ1-2, with D possibly matching TRBD1 (6 bases). Germline CDR1 and CDR2: SGDLS and YYNGEE. Trimming left V 0 bases short and J 3 bases short, with 12 bases between. CDR3 length: 15 amino acids. The CDR3 loop is CASSVAGGPDYGYTF. The CDR3 DNA reads as TGTGCCAGCAGCGTAGCGGGGGGGCCTGACTATGGCTACACCTTC.

The chain joins TRBV7-3 to TRBJ2-3; no clear D gene. There are 14 residues in the CDR3. Germline V CDR1 and CDR2: SGHTA, FQGTGA. Trimming took 3 bases from V and 0 from J, leaving 7 bases between them. CDR3 in amino acids: CASSFVSSTDTQYF. In DNA, the CDR3 is TGTGCCAGCAGCTTCGTCTCTAGCACAGATACGCAGTATTTT.

The gene calls are TRBV20-1 and TRBJ2-1; 8 positions match TRBD1. Per the germline V gene, CDR1 is DFQATT and CDR2 is SNEGSKA (reference sequence). The length of the CDR3 is 15 residues. V was pared by 3 bases and J by 6 bases, with 10 bases of the junction left unmatched. CDR3 in amino acids: CSASGTDRVSNEQFF. CDR3 bases: TGCAGTGCTAGCGGTACGGACAGGGTTAGCAATGAGCAGTTCTTC.

The V gene is TRBV7-9, the J gene TRBJ1-1; D may be TRBD1 (6 bases). The CDR3 totals 14 residues. V was pared by 7 bases and J by 1 base, with 13 bases between. CDR1 and CDR2 from the germline V gene are SEHNR and FQNEAQ (reference sequence). This CDR3 is CASKVTGSNTEAFF. CDR3 sequence (DNA): TGTGCCAGCAAGGTGACAGGTTCGAACACTGAAGCTTTCTTT.

This clonotype came up once. A junction boundary mismatches the germline segment, possibly from a read error. The chain joins TRBV20-1 to TRBJ1-2, with a tentative D call TRBD1 (5 bases). The CDR3 runs 18 residues. The germline V gene has CDR1 DFQATT and CDR2 SNEGSKA (reference sequence). The chain's CDR3 is CGARGLYGAGETNYGYTF. CDR3 nucleotides: TGCGGTGCTAGAGGTCTTTATGGGGCAGGCGAAACTAACTATGGCTACACCTTC.

The CDR3 here is CASRAERLAGDQGEQYF. CDR3 DNA sequence: TGTGCCAGCAGAGCCGAGAGACTAGCGGGGGACCAGGGCGAGCAGTACTTC. This sequence joins TRBV27 and TRBJ2-7; TRBD2 matches at 12 bases. The ends lost 6 bases at V and 6 bases at J; junction bases unmatched: 15. CDR1 is MNHEY and CDR2 is SMNVEV in the germline V gene (reference sequence). The CDR3 spans 17 residues.

This clonotype was seen once. The chain is built from TRBV15 and TRBJ1-6, with 10 nucleotides matching TRBD1. This CDR3 is 15 amino acids long. With V trimmed by 7 bases and J by 9 bases, 9 bases remained unmatched. Germline V gene sequence: CDR1 LNHNV, CDR2 YYDKDF (reference sequence). CDR3 sequence: CATTSRGTGASPLHF. Here the CDR3 DNA reads TGTGCCACCACCAGCCGGGGGACAGGGGCTTCACCCCTCCACTTT.

This clonotype occurred a few times. In DNA, the CDR3 is TGTGCCAGCAGCCATCTTAGCGGGGAGCAGTACTTC. It specifies CASSHLSGEQYF. The chain couples TRBV11-1 to TRBJ2-4; 8 bases are shared with TRBD2. V was pared by 5 bases and J by 13 bases, with 7 bases of the junction left unmatched. The CDR3 runs 12 residues. Germline CDR1 and CDR2: SGHAT and FQDESV (reference sequence).

The chain uses TRBV9 and TRBJ1-1; D remains ambiguous. CDR3 size: 11 residues. V lost 3 bases to trimming and J lost 5 bases, with 5 bases between them. Germline lookup yields CDR1 SGDLS and CDR2 YYNGEE. The CDR3 region has the DNA TGTGCCAGCAGCGAGGGAACTGAAGCTTTCTTT. Its protein is CASSEGTEAFF.

The chain couples TRBV29-1 to TRBJ2-1; 8 nucleotides align to TRBD2. The V gene end was trimmed by 5 bases and the J gene end by 5 bases; junction bases not matched to a gene: 14. The length of the CDR3 is 16 residues. Germline V gene data show CDR1 as SQVTM and CDR2 as ANQGSEA. CDR3 nucleotide sequence: TGCAGCGTTCGCCCCGATGCTCTAGCGGGCCACAATGAGCAGTTCTTC. This sequence encodes CSVRPDALAGHNEQFF.

J is TRBJ2-4 and V is TRBV6-1; D is possibly TRBD1 (7 bases). Near its end, the DNA agrees better with TRBJ2-5, so the J call may be wrong. The CDR3 extends over 14 amino acids. Germline V gene sequence: CDR1 MNHNS, CDR2 SASEGT. DNA for the CDR3: TGTGCCAGCGGGTCGGGGGACAGCCAAGAGACCCAGTACTTC. Encoded protein: CASGSGDSQETQYF.

This chain links TRBV4-3 with TRBJ2-6; D not resolved. Germline loops: CDR1 LGHNA, CDR2 YSLEER. The CDR3 extends over 18 amino acids. V gave up 2 bases and J gave up 0 bases, with 14 bases separating them. CDR3 in amino acids: CASSQSLGRLSGANVLTF. The CDR3, as DNA: TGCGCCAGCAGCCAAAGCCTAGGACGGCTCTCTGGGGCCAACGTCCTGACTTTC.

This clonotype was detected only a few times. CDR3 loop: CASRGPGQNSPLHF. The CDR3 region has the DNA TGTGCCAGCAGGGGTCCGGGACAGAATTCACCCCTCCACTTT. This chain joins TRBV25-1 and TRBJ1-6; 7 nucleotides agree with TRBD1. The CDR3 has 14 residues. CDR1 is MGHDK and CDR2 is SYGVNS in the germline V gene. V shed 6 bases, J shed 7 bases, and the junction held 6 bases outside the gene matches. Full variable domain (missing parts from reference TRBV25-1 and TRBJ1-6): EADIYQTPRYLVIGTGKKITLECSQTMGHDKMYWYQQDPGMELHLIHYSYGVNSTEKGDLSSESTVSRIRTEHFPLTLESARPSHTSQYLCASRGPGQNSPLHFGNGTRLTVT.

This chain joins TRBV10-3 and TRBJ2-1, with 11 bases fitting TRBD2. V dropped 5 bases and J dropped 8; count of bases not matched to a gene: 8. The CDR3 covers 15 residues. Germline CDR1 is ENHRY and CDR2 is SYGVKD. CDR3 sequence: CAISPLAGAGDEQFF. The CDR3 DNA is TGTGCCATCAGTCCACTAGCGGGAGCCGGGGATGAGCAGTTCTTC.

This chain uses TRBV7-9 with TRBJ2-1; no reliable D call. Germline assignment: CDR1 SEHNR and CDR2 FQNEAQ (reference sequence). Trimming pared 2 bases from V and 4 bases from J, leaving 9 bases between. The CDR3 covers 14 residues. This CDR3 reads CASSLSRLYNEQFF. The CDR3, as DNA: TGTGCCAGCAGCTTATCGAGACTGTACAATGAGCAGTTCTTC.

This clonotype was seen a handful of times. The V and J genes are TRBV6-1 and TRBJ2-1, with D tentatively TRBD1 or TRBD2 (6 bases each). Germline V gene sequence: CDR1 MNHNS, CDR2 SASEGT. CDR3 length: 15 residues. V dropped 4 bases and J dropped 8 bases, with 18 bases sitting between them. The CDR3 here is CASSAKSGAKDEQFF. CDR3 in DNA: TGTGCCAGCAGTGCGAAATCGGGGGCAAAGGATGAGCAGTTCTTC.

The chain carries TRBV28 and TRBJ2-6; D ambiguous. The germline CDR1 and CDR2 sequences are MDHEN and SYDVKM. The CDR3 extends over 15 amino acids. Trimming left V 1 base short and J 4 bases short, with 8 bases between. CDR3 amino acids: CASSLYAAGANVLTF. CDR3 DNA: TGTGCCAGCAGTTTATACGCGGCCGGGGCCAACGTCCTGACTTTC.

As for this clonotype: Compared with germline, one end of the junction differs, possibly owing to a read error. The chain links TRBV4-3 to TRBJ2-3, with D possibly TRBD1 on 5 matching bases. The germline V gene encodes CDR1 LGHNA and CDR2 YSLEER. This CDR3 has 14 residues. The CDR3 here is CAGSEGIQGHTQYF. CDR3 DNA sequence: TGCGCCGGCAGCGAAGGGATTCAGGGCCATACGCAGTATTTT.

This clonotype has only a few counts. The V and J genes are TRBV20-1 and TRBJ2-7; 10 positions agree with TRBD2. The V gene end was trimmed by 0 bases and the J gene end by 3 bases; junction bases not matched to a gene: 5. Germline V CDR1 and CDR2: DFQATT, SNEGSKA (reference sequence). This CDR3 contains 15 residues. The CDR3 protein is CSARELAGQIYEQYF. The CDR3 DNA reads TGCAGTGCTAGAGAACTAGCGGGGCAAATCTACGAGCAGTACTTC.

This rearrangement joins TRBV28 to TRBJ2-1; the D gene is possibly TRBD1 (6 bases). The CDR3 is 12 amino acids. V dropped 10 bases and J dropped 5 bases, with 12 bases sitting between them. CDR1 is MDHEN and CDR2 is SYDVKM in the germline V gene. In DNA form, the CDR3 reads TGTGCCACCAGGACAGTTAACAATGAGCAGTTCTTC. Amino acids: CATRTVNNEQFF.

The chain combines TRBV20-1 with TRBJ2-4; 11 nucleotides line up with TRBD2. Judging by the DNA end, TRBJ2-7 fits better; the J call may be wrong. There are 14 residues in the CDR3. Per the germline V gene, CDR1 is DFQATT and CDR2 is SNEGSKA (reference sequence). Here the CDR3 reads CSARDSGGAGEQYF. In DNA form, the CDR3 reads TGCAGTGCTAGAGATAGCGGGGGGGCCGGCGAGCAGTACTTC.

Comments on this clonotype: The junction departs from germline at one end; a sequencing error may be responsible. The CDR3 region is CTWSPGGLSSYNEQFF. For the CDR3, the DNA is TGTACCTGGAGTCCTGGGGGATTGAGCTCCTACAATGAGCAGTTCTTC. The genes are TRBV30 and TRBJ2-1; D tentatively fits TRBD1 or TRBD2 (5 bases each). CDR3 length: 16 amino acids. From germline, CDR1 is GTSNPN and CDR2 SVGIG (reference sequence).

The rearrangement uses TRBV2 and TRBJ2-3, with D perhaps matching TRBD2 (5 bases). The CDR3 has 15 amino acids. CDR1 is SNHLY, CDR2 FYNNEI, per germline. Between the trimmed V and J ends, which lost 6 bases and 4 bases, there was a span of 17 bases. As DNA, the CDR3 is TGTGCCAGCAGCTTGAGAGGGCGGGCGGCAGATACGCAGTATTTT. It encodes CASSLRGRAADTQYF. The full variable domain, in which reference TRBV2 and TRBJ2-3 provide the parts outside the CDR3, is EPEVTQTPSHQVTQMGQEVILRCVPISNHLYFYWYRQILGQKVEFLVSFYNNEISEKSEIFDDQFSVERPDGSNFTLKIRSTKLEDSAMYFCASSLRGRAADTQYFGPGTRLTVL.

In its sample, this clonotype was seen once. The chain carries TRBV7-6 and TRBJ2-4; no clear D. The end of the DNA is better explained by TRBJ2-7, so the J call may be wrong. CDR1 is SGHVS and CDR2 is FNYEAQ in the germline V gene. The CDR3 is 13 residues long. CDR3 amino acids: CASSLQDDYEQYF. The DNA of the CDR3 is TGTGCCAGCAGCTTGCAAGACGACTACGAGCAGTACTTC.

This chain uses TRBV20-1 with TRBJ1-1; TRBD1 agrees at 8 bases. The length of the CDR3 is 16 residues. Looked up from germline, CDR1 is DFQATT and CDR2 is SNEGSKA (reference sequence). The V segment lost 1 base and the J segment 0 bases; nucleotides outside the gene matches: 7. CDR3 loop: CSARAWQGALNTEAFF. The CDR3 coding sequence is TGCAGTGCTAGAGCTTGGCAGGGGGCCTTGAACACTGAAGCTTTCTTT.

With respect to this clonotype: A junction end diverges from the germline sequence, so it may reflect a read error. The chain carries TRBV7-2 and TRBJ1-6, with D perhaps TRBD1 (6 bases). The length of the CDR3 is 14 residues. Germline CDR1 reads SGHTA; CDR2 reads FQGNSA. This CDR3 is CASSPGEKDSPIHF. The CDR3 nucleotides are TGTGCCAGCAGCCCAGGGGAGAAGGATTCACCCATCCACTTT.

The rearrangement links TRBV3-1 to TRBJ2-3, with 7 bases aligning to TRBD2. CDR1 and CDR2 from the germline V gene are LGHDT and YNNKEL (reference sequence). The CDR3 is made up of 17 amino acids. With V trimmed by 0 bases and J by 2 bases, 8 bases remained unmatched. DNA for the CDR3: TGTGCCAGCAGCCAAGAGTTAGAAGCGGGGCCCACAGATACGCAGTATTTT. This sequence encodes CASSQELEAGPTDTQYF.

This clonotype was observed at least ten times. The J gene is TRBJ2-3, the V gene TRBV6-6; D is uncertain. V was trimmed by 2 bases and J by 4 bases, leaving 10 bases between them. Per germline, CDR1 MNHNY and CDR2 SVGAGI (reference sequence). The CDR3 length is 14 residues. The CDR3 DNA reads TGTGCCAGCAGTTACACAGTATCCTCAGATACGCAGTATTTT. This gives the protein CASSYTVSSDTQYF.

This chain joins TRBV4-1 and TRBJ2-7; D gene uncertain. The CDR3 sequence is 14 residues long. The germline V and J ends were trimmed by 0 bases and 4 bases, with 10 bases remaining between them. Germline V gene lookup returns CDR1 MGHRA and CDR2 YSYEKL. CDR3 sequence: CASSQDRSLYEQYF. As DNA, the CDR3 is TGCGCCAGCAGCCAAGATAGAAGTCTGTACGAGCAGTACTTC.

The chain carries TRBV4-3 and TRBJ1-2, with a possible D match to TRBD1 (5 bases). With 6 bases removed from V and 1 base from J, the gap between germline ends came to 21 bases. The CDR3 extends over 17 amino acids. The germline CDR1 and CDR2 sequences are LGHNA and YSLEER. The CDR3 DNA follows: TGCGCCAGCAGTCCCGGAGACAGCCGGGAGATTAACTATGGCTACACCTTC. It yields the protein CASSPGDSREINYGYTF.